These T cell receptor beta chains were read from a single sample in a study of T-cell memory formation after mild COVID-19. TCRdb recomputed calls from the 5' RACE reads with MiXCR, one row per CDR3 protein. The sample records 80,000 to 90,000 distinct CDR3 sequences, about 23% being singletons. Source material: PBMCs or a T cell subset sorted from them (not recorded which). These receptors were collected from a man younger than 35 who had mild COVID-19 (a few samples of this study predate the infection). Cell type and time point are not known. The CDR3 runs from the conserved cysteine through the conserved F or W. A D gene is named only where the DNA matches it firmly. Clone size is given for some rows only: seen once, a few or many times, or a class if the clone is expanded.

v_call: TRBV27; clone_size: .; j_call: TRBJ2-7; d_call: .; cdr3_aa: CASSLSAYTEQYF; cdr3_nt: TGTGCCAGCAGTTTATCCGCCTATACCGAGCAGTACTTC
v_call: TRBV6-5; clone_size: few; j_call: TRBJ1-2; d_call: .; cdr3_aa: CASSTPSNYGYTF; cdr3_nt: TGTGCCAGCAGTACACCTTCTAACTATGGCTACACCTTC
v_call: TRBV4-3; clone_size: .; j_call: TRBJ1-1; d_call: .; cdr3_aa: CASSTHVGTEAFF; cdr3_nt: TGCGCCAGCAGCACACACGTAGGCACTGAAGCTTTCTTT
v_call: TRBV29-1; clone_size: few; j_call: TRBJ1-2; d_call: .; cdr3_aa: CSVEGDPMGYTF; cdr3_nt: TGCAGCGTTGAAGGGGACCCTATGGGCTACACCTTC
v_call: TRBV7-9; clone_size: .; j_call: TRBJ2-7; d_call: .; cdr3_aa: CASSSIGGDYEQYF; cdr3_nt: TGTGCCAGCAGCTCCATTGGGGGTGACTACGAGCAGTACTTC
v_call: TRBV6-2/TRBV6-3; clone_size: .; j_call: TRBJ2-3; d_call: .; cdr3_aa: CASSYVQLPTDTQYF; cdr3_nt: TGTGCCAGCAGTTACGTGCAACTGCCAACAGATACGCAGTATTTT
v_call: TRBV4-2; clone_size: few; j_call: TRBJ1-5; d_call: .; cdr3_aa: CASSQDAGTLVDSNQPQHF; cdr3_nt: TGTGCCAGCAGCCAAGATGCAGGGACACTAGTGGATAGCAATCAGCCCCAGCATTTT
v_call: TRBV29-1; clone_size: few; j_call: TRBJ2-1; d_call: TRBD1; cdr3_aa: CSVDRGRDLSVQFF; cdr3_nt: TGCAGCGTGGACAGGGGTCGGGATTTGTCCGTGCAGTTCTTC
v_call: TRBV12-3/TRBV12-4; clone_size: .; j_call: TRBJ1-2; d_call: TRBD1; cdr3_aa: CASSAGAGGYDGYTF; cdr3_nt: TGTGCCAGCAGTGCGGGGGCAGGGGGGTACGATGGCTACACCTTC
v_call: TRBV6-6; clone_size: .; j_call: TRBJ1-2; d_call: .; cdr3_aa: CASSYSHGTDDPYGYTF; cdr3_nt: TGTGCCAGCAGTTACTCGCACGGAACAGATGATCCCTATGGCTACACCTTC
v_call: TRBV18; clone_size: .; j_call: TRBJ1-4; d_call: TRBD1; cdr3_aa: CASSPDRGNEKLFF; cdr3_nt: TGTGCCAGCTCACCAGACAGGGGGAATGAAAAACTGTTTTTT